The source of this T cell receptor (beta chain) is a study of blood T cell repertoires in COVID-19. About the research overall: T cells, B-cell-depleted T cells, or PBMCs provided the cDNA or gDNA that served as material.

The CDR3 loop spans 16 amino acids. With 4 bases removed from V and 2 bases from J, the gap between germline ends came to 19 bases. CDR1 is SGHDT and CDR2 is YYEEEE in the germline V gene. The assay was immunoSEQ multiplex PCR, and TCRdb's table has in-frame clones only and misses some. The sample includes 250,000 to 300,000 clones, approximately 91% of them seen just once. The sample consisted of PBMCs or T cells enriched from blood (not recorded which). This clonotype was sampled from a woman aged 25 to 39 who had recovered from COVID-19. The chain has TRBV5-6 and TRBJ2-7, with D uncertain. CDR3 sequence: CASSPYSWSRTYEQYF. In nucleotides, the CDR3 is TGTGCCAGCAGCCCCTACTCCTGGTCGAGGACCTACGAGCAGTACTTC.